Listed below are T cell receptor beta chains from one sample, sequenced in a study of blood T cell repertoires in COVID-19. Some clones are missing from TCRdb's copy, which holds only in-frame ones; the method was immunoSEQ multiplex PCR. This sample carries some 360,000 clones, roughly nine tenths of them seen once, and the ten largest clones take less than 5%. Input material: peripheral blood. Every receptor here comes from an older woman with COVID-19, enrolled during active disease. CDR3s include the opening cysteine and the closing phenylalanine or tryptophan. A D gene is named only where the DNA matches it firmly. Clone size is given for some rows only: seen once, a few or many times, or a class if the clone is expanded.

D	size	V	J	CDR3	DNA
TRBD2	-	TRBV18	TRBJ2-1	CASSPRLAGSNEQFF	TGTGCCAGCTCACCACGACTAGCGGGTTCTAATGAGCAGTTCTTC
-	-	TRBV5-1	TRBJ1-1	CASSFDRSERYTEAFF	TGCGCCAGCAGCTTCGACAGGTCGGAACGGTACACTGAAGCTTTCTTT
-	-	TRBV5-1	TRBJ1-2	CASSLGTAVYGYTF	TGCGCCAGCAGCTTGGGAACAGCCGTCTATGGCTACACCTTC
-	-	TRBV28	TRBJ1-3	CATHRGNTIYF	TGTGCCACCCACAGGGGAAACACCATATATTTT
TRBD1	-	TRBV19	TRBJ1-1	CASTFLGQGAKKAFF	TGTGCCAGTACCTTTCTGGGACAGGGGGCGAAGAAAGCTTTCTTT
TRBD2	-	TRBV6-5	TRBJ2-7	CASRGLAGREQYF	TGTGCCAGCAGGGGACTAGCGGGGCGCGAGCAGTACTTC
TRBD1	-	TRBV27	TRBJ2-7	CASSLWDRATYEQYF	TGTGCCAGCAGTTTATGGGACAGGGCAACCTACGAGCAGTACTTC
TRBD1	-	TRBV28	TRBJ2-1	CASSSDRGRNEQFF	TGTGCCAGCAGTTCTGACAGGGGGAGGAATGAGCAGTTCTTC
-	-	TRBV11-3	TRBJ1-1	CASSLDSFRGTEAFF	TGTGCCAGCAGCTTAGACTCCTTTAGGGGGACTGAAGCTTTCTTT
-	-	TRBV19	TRBJ1-5	CASSFTLNQPQHF	TGTGCCAGTAGCTTTACTCTAAATCAGCCCCAGCATTTT
-	-	TRBV7-7	TRBJ2-1	CASNPLRSSYNEQFF	TGTGCCAGCAACCCCCTGAGGAGCTCCTACAATGAGCAGTTCTTC
-	-	TRBV2	TRBJ2-6	CASMEARPAGANVLTF	TGTGCCAGCATGGAGGCCCGACCTGCTGGGGCCAACGTCCTGACTTTC
-	-	TRBV19	TRBJ1-5	CASIPTATASFNQPQHF	TGTGCCAGTATCCCCACCGCGACAGCTTCTTTCAATCAGCCCCAGCATTTT
TRBD2	once	TRBV9	TRBJ2-1	CASSVAEGTSGRYNEQFF	TGTGCCAGCAGCGTAGCGGAAGGGACTAGCGGGCGCTACAATGAGCAGTTCTTC
-	-	TRBV18	TRBJ1-2	CASSPSDYGYTF	TGTGCCAGCTCACCTTCAGACTATGGCTACACCTTC
TRBD2	-	TRBV7-8	TRBJ2-7	CASSLSSGGQYF	TGTGCCAGCAGCCTATCTAGCGGGGGACAGTACTTC
-	-	TRBV27	TRBJ1-1	CASSLAGSLNTEAFF	TGTGCCAGCAGCCTGGCCGGGAGTTTAAACACTGAAGCTTTCTTT
-	-	TRBV5-8	TRBJ1-1	CASRAWKGRSTEAFF	TGTGCCAGCAGAGCTTGGAAGGGGCGGAGTACTGAAGCTTTCTTT
TRBD1	-	TRBV29-1	TRBJ1-1	CSADWDRGKTEAFF	TGCAGCGCCGACTGGGACAGGGGAAAAACTGAAGCTTTCTTT
-	-	TRBV9	TRBJ2-5	CASSPRLSAEGTQYF	TGTGCCAGCAGCCCCCGGCTGTCAGCCGAGGGGACCCAGTACTTC
TRBD1	-	TRBV2	TRBJ2-1	CASTRQGTLRRNEQFF	TGTGCCAGCACCCGACAGGGGACATTGCGAAGGAATGAGCAGTTCTTC
TRBD1	-	TRBV12-5	TRBJ2-2	CASGFPTDRDPGELFF	TGTGCTAGTGGTTTTCCCACCGACAGGGATCCCGGGGAGCTGTTTTTT
TRBD1	-	TRBV5-6	TRBJ2-7	CASSLGTDLWEQYF	TGTGCCAGCAGCTTAGGGACAGACCTCTGGGAGCAGTACTTC
TRBD2	-	TRBV27	TRBJ2-5	CASSAGLAVKTQYF	TGTGCCAGCAGTGCCGGACTAGCGGTCAAGACCCAGTACTTC
-	-	TRBV5-6	TRBJ2-3	CASSLAVSTDTQYF	TGTGCCAGCAGCTTGGCCGTCAGCACAGATACGCAGTATTTT
TRBD1	-	TRBV6-5	TRBJ1-1	CASIMDRGNTEAFF	TGTGCCAGCATCATGGACAGGGGAAACACTGAAGCTTTCTTT
-	-	TRBV3-1/TRBV3-2	TRBJ2-1	CASSLMGPGKNEQFF	TGTGCCAGCAGCCTTATGGGGCCTGGTAAGAATGAGCAGTTCTTC
-	-	TRBV4-2	TRBJ2-2	CASSPRTGVNTGELFF	TGTGCCAGCAGCCCCCGAACGGGGGTGAACACCGGGGAGCTGTTTTTT
TRBD1	-	TRBV18	TRBJ1-1	CASSPLGTGGGTEAFF	TGTGCCAGCTCACCACTAGGGACAGGGGGAGGGACTGAAGCTTTCTTT
TRBD1	-	TRBV2	TRBJ1-2	CASTPDRGNGYTF	TGTGCCAGCACTCCGGACAGGGGCAATGGCTACACCTTC
-	once	TRBV7-2	TRBJ1-5	CASSSRAGSNQPQHF	TGTGCCAGCAGCTCTCGGGCGGGAAGCAATCAGCCCCAGCATTTT
-	-	TRBV11-2	TRBJ1-3	CASSLGIGSGNTIYF	TGTGCCAGCAGCTTAGGAATCGGGAGCGGAAACACCATATATTTT
-	-	TRBV28	TRBJ1-2	CASSTTGQTRGYGYTF	TGTGCCAGCAGCACCACAGGACAGACTCGAGGCTATGGCTACACCTTC
TRBD1	-	TRBV4-1	TRBJ2-7	CASSQEGGRGREQYF	TGCGCCAGCAGCCAAGAAGGGGGCAGGGGACGGGAGCAGTACTTC
-	-	TRBV27	TRBJ2-1	CASSLRGPYNEQFF	TGTGCCAGCAGTCTCCGTGGCCCCTACAATGAGCAGTTCTTC
-	-	TRBV27	TRBJ2-5	CASSLFKTQYF	TGTGCCAGCAGTTTGTTTAAGACCCAGTACTTC
TRBD1	-	TRBV5-6	TRBJ1-1	CASSFAGQGVVDTEAFF	TGTGCCAGCAGCTTTGCGGGACAGGGGGTAGTCGACACTGAAGCTTTCTTT
-	-	TRBV5-1	TRBJ1-5	CASSPDSNQPQHF	TGCGCCAGCAGTCCAGATAGCAATCAGCCCCAGCATTTT
-	few	TRBV7-2	TRBJ1-5	CASSPSGTYSNQPQHF	TGTGCCAGCAGCCCCTCAGGGACTTATAGCAATCAGCCCCAGCATTTT
-	-	TRBV4-2	TRBJ1-3	CASSQQGWSGNTIYF	TGTGCCAGCAGTCAACAGGGTTGGTCGGGAAACACCATATATTTT
TRBD1	-	TRBV11-3	TRBJ1-1	CASSSLTGEPIF	TGTGCCAGCAGCTCCTTGACAGGGGAACCGATCTTT
TRBD2	few	TRBV5-1	TRBJ2-2	CASSFPGGLNTGELFF	TGCGCCAGCAGCTTCCCGGGGGGGTTAAACACCGGGGAGCTGTTTTTT
-	-	TRBV15	TRBJ1-1	CATSRGGVGTEAFF	TGTGCCACCAGCAGGGGCGGGGTTGGAACTGAAGCTTTCTTT
TRBD1	-	TRBV28	TRBJ1-5	CASSSDRVYQPQHF	TGTGCCAGCAGTTCCGACAGGGTTTACCAGCCCCAGCATTTT
-	-	TRBV5-6	TRBJ2-1	CASILITGSSYNEQFF	TGTGCCAGCATTCTAATCACAGGGAGCTCCTACAATGAGCAGTTCTTC
TRBD2	-	TRBV19	TRBJ2-7	CASSTGGPTYEQYF	TGTGCCAGTAGTACGGGGGGACCTACCTACGAGCAGTACTTC
-	-	TRBV28	TRBJ1-6	CASSPPSSPLHF	TGTGCCAGCAGTCCTCCGAGTTCACCCCTCCACTTT
-	-	TRBV5-6	TRBJ2-5	CASSPRQFQETQYF	TGTGCCAGCAGCCCGAGACAGTTTCAAGAGACCCAGTACTTC
-	-	TRBV11-3	TRBJ1-1	CASSTGNTEAFF	TGTGCCAGCAGCACGGGGAACACTGAAGCTTTCTTT
TRBD1	once	TRBV5-1	TRBJ2-7	CASSNGGQAFEKQYF	TGCGCCAGCAGCAACGGGGGACAGGCCTTCGAGAAGCAGTACTTC